The 17 T cell receptor beta chains presented below share a single source sample, sequenced in a study of CD8+ T cells in alopecia areata. Once RNA had been extracted, it was reverse transcribed into cDNA to act as the sequencing template. The method was immunoSEQ multiplex PCR; TCRdb's version includes in-frame clones alone and lacks a portion of them. This sample has about 120,000 clones; almost 50% occur once, and the top ten carry 18%. Sequencing used CD8+ T cells sorted from blood, obtained at week 0. The receptors derive from a human donor with alopecia areata.

The CDR3 sequence is CASSGDREDDYGYTF. CDR3 bases: TGTGCCAGCAGCGGGGACAGGGAGGACGACTATGGCTACACCTTC. This chain uses TRBV5-6 with TRBJ1-2, with 9 positions matching TRBD1. V lost 4 bases to trimming and J lost 3 bases; unmatched junction nucleotides: 7. Per germline, CDR1 SGHDT and CDR2 YYEEEE. The CDR3 runs to 15 residues. The whole variable domain, filled in from reference TRBV5-6 and TRBJ1-2, reads DAGVTQSPTHLIKTRGQQVTLRCSPKSGHDTVSWYQQALGQGPQFIFQYYEEEERQRGNFPDRFSGHQFPNYSSELNVNALLLGDSALYLCASSGDREDDYGYTFGSGTRLTVV.

The V call is TRBV6-5, the J call TRBJ1-2; a weak D match, TRBD1 (6 bases). Germline CDR1 reads MNHEY; CDR2 reads SVGAGI. The CDR3 runs to 14 residues. Trimming pared 2 bases from V and 5 bases from J, leaving 12 bases between. In nucleotides, the CDR3 is TGTGCCAGCAGTTACGGGGGGCTGGGGTATGGCTACACCTTC. It codes for CASSYGGLGYGYTF.

The chain joins TRBV29-1 to TRBJ1-1, with unresolved D. Trimming shortened V by 0 bases and J by 6 bases, and 14 bases separated the two germline ends. This CDR3 region has 14 residues. Germline loops: CDR1 SQVTM, CDR2 ANQGSEA. CDR3 nucleotide sequence: TGCAGCGTTGAAGATCGGGAGTCCACGGCTGAAGCTTTCTTT. Amino acids: CSVEDRESTAEAFF.

The chain links TRBV7-9 to TRBJ1-6; 8 bases align to TRBD1. Trimming at V came to 5 bases and at J to 12 bases, leaving 9 bases not matched to a gene. This CDR3 contains 14 residues. Looked up from germline, CDR1 is SEHNR and CDR2 is FQNEAQ (reference sequence). In nucleotides, the CDR3 is TGTGCCAGCAGCACTCAAGGACAGGGTGAACCCCTCCACTTT. It yields the protein CASSTQGQGEPLHF.

The chain is built from TRBV15 and TRBJ2-5; the D is unclear. CDR1 is LNHNV, CDR2 YYDKDF, per germline (reference sequence). The CDR3 length is 14 residues. V lost 6 bases and J lost 2, with 13 bases in between. The CDR3 coding sequence is TGTGCCACCAGTATCCCGGACGGGCAAGAGACCCAGTACTTC. The encoded protein is CATSIPDGQETQYF.

The J gene is TRBJ1-2, the V gene TRBV27; D remains unclear. Germline V lookup: CDR1 MNHEY, CDR2 SMNVEV (reference sequence). Trimming removed 4 bases from V and 7 bases from J, with 10 bases in between. This CDR3 comprises 12 residues. The CDR3 spells CASSSPPGGYTF. CDR3 coding DNA: TGTGCCAGCAGTTCGCCGCCCGGTGGCTACACCTTC.

This clone was seen more than once but under ten times. The V gene is TRBV2, the J gene TRBJ1-2, with D perhaps TRBD1 (5 bases). Germline V gene lookup returns CDR1 SNHLY and CDR2 FYNNEI. The germline V and J ends were trimmed by 1 base and 0 bases, with 9 bases remaining between them. The CDR3 length is 15 residues. CDR3 sequence reads: CASSEGDGPNYGYTF. CDR3 nucleotides: TGTGCCAGCAGTGAAGGGGACGGCCCTAACTATGGCTACACCTTC.

This clone has a handful of counts. The chain recombines TRBV7-9 with TRBJ2-1, with 12 nucleotides matching TRBD2. CDR3 length equals 15 residues. V was pared by 5 bases and J by 8 bases, with 7 bases of the junction left unmatched. Germline V gives CDR1 SEHNR, CDR2 FQNEAQ (reference sequence). The CDR3 protein is CASSLLAGGVDEQFF. CDR3 nucleotides: TGTGCCAGCAGCCTACTAGCGGGGGGCGTGGATGAGCAGTTCTTC.

The gene calls are TRBV2 and TRBJ1-5; a weak D match, TRBD1 (6 bases). This CDR3 region has 14 residues. The germline gives CDR1 SNHLY, CDR2 FYNNEI. V was trimmed by 5 bases and J by 0 bases, leaving 8 bases between them. DNA for the CDR3: TGTGCCAGCAGTCCGGGACATAGCAATCAGCCCCAGCATTTT. Translation gives CASSPGHSNQPQHF.

The chain recombines TRBV7-9 with TRBJ2-2; TRBD2 aligns across 7 bases. The V gene's germline CDR1 is SEHNR and CDR2 FQNEAQ (reference sequence). V dropped 5 bases and J dropped 5; count of bases not matched to a gene: 2. The CDR3 loop spans 13 amino acids. CDR3 in amino acids: CASSPGGTGELFF. For the CDR3, the DNA is TGTGCCAGCAGCCCGGGAGGAACCGGGGAGCTGTTTTTT. Full variable domain (rest looked up from reference TRBV7-9 and TRBJ2-2): DTGVSQNPRHKITKRGQNVTFRCDPISEHNRLYWYRQTLGQGPEFLTYFQNEAQLEKSRLLSDRFSAERPKGSFSTLEIQRTEQGDSAMYLCASSPGGTGELFFGEGSRLTVL.

The V call is TRBV4-2, the J call TRBJ2-1; 10 positions match TRBD2. There are 16 residues in the CDR3. Germline V CDR1 and CDR2: LGHNA, YNFKEQ. Trimming removed 1 base from V and 8 bases from J; junction bases left unmatched: 8. The CDR3 coding sequence is TGTGCCAGCAGCCAAGTGGAAAGCGGGGGGGCCCATGAGCAGTTCTTC. Encoded protein: CASSQVESGGAHEQFF.

The chain's CDR3 is CASKQGATEAFF. DNA for the CDR3: TGTGCCAGCAAACAGGGGGCCACTGAAGCTTTCTTT. The chain carries TRBV27 and TRBJ1-1; 9 nucleotides align to TRBD1. The germline CDR1 and CDR2 sequences are MNHEY and SMNVEV (reference sequence). The CDR3 consists of 12 residues. V dropped 7 bases and J dropped 4; count of bases not matched to a gene: 1.

The chain couples TRBV29-1 to TRBJ2-6; D is unclear. CDR1 is SQVTM and CDR2 is ANQGSEA in the germline V gene. The V end was cut by 6 bases, the J end by 0 bases, with 12 bases between. This CDR3 has 15 amino acids. For the CDR3, the DNA is TGCAGCGTCGATGTTACCGGCTCTGGGGCCAACGTCCTGACTTTC. Translating it yields CSVDVTGSGANVLTF. The whole variable domain, filled in from reference TRBV29-1 and TRBJ2-6, reads SAVISQKPSRDICQRGTSLTIQCQVDSQVTMMFWYRQQPGQSLTLIATANQGSEATYESGFVIDKFPISRPNLTFSTLTVSNMSPEDSSIYLCSVDVTGSGANVLTFGAGSRLTVL.

The chain links TRBV4-3 to TRBJ2-7; unclear D gene. From germline, CDR1 is LGHNA and CDR2 YSLEER. Trimming removed 0 bases from V and 5 bases from J, with 17 bases in between. CDR3 length equals 16 residues. The DNA of the CDR3 is TGCGCCAGCAGCCAAGATGGGGTCCAGCAGTACGACGAGCAGTACTTC. Translating gives CASSQDGVQQYDEQYF.

The CDR3 bases are TGCAGTGCTAGAAGGGGGGAGCTGTTTTTT. It specifies CSARRGELFF. V and J are TRBV20-1 and TRBJ2-2; D is unclear. The CDR3 runs to 10 residues. From germline, CDR1 is DFQATT and CDR2 SNEGSKA (reference sequence). The V end was cut by 2 bases, the J end by 8 bases, with 3 bases between.

This clone was counted between two and nine times. V usage is TRBV6-6 and J usage is TRBJ2-3, with TRBD2 identical over 10 bases. The CDR3 runs to 15 residues. Germline V lookup: CDR1 MNHNY, CDR2 SVGAGI (reference sequence). V was clipped by 2 bases and J by 8 bases; unmatched bases: 7. CDR3 DNA: TGTGCCAGCAGTTACCAAGCGGGGGGGCCGGGTACGCAGTATTTT. It codes for CASSYQAGGPGTQYF.

In this sample, this clone turned up once. The chain combines TRBV15 with TRBJ2-7; D not certain. Germline lookup yields CDR1 LNHNV and CDR2 YYDKDF (reference sequence). The CDR3 totals 11 residues. V was pared by 6 bases and J by 5 bases, with 8 bases between. CDR3 nucleotide sequence: TGTGCCACCAGGATGGGCGACGAGCAGTACTTC. It is translated as CATRMGDEQYF. The full variable domain, with the rest looked up from reference TRBV15 and TRBJ2-7, is DAMVIQNPRYQVTQFGKPVTLSCSQTLNHNVMYWYQQKSSQAPKLLFHYYDKDFNNEADTPDNFQSRRPNTSFCFLDIRSPGLGDTAMYLCATRMGDEQYFGPGTRLTVT.